Following are 3 T cell receptor beta chains from one sample sequenced in a study of Ad26.COV2.S vaccination and SARS-CoV-2 variants. As for treatment: roughly 18 received Ad26.COV2.S at low or high dose, single or two shots; a few received placebo; per-sample allocation not given. Sampling took place 63 days after the first vaccine or placebo injection. The method was immunoSEQ multiplex PCR; TCRdb's version includes in-frame clones alone and lacks a portion of them. The profile shows hundreds of thousands of clones, 80% to 90% of them singletons. The sequencing used peripheral blood, collected in a trial of Ad26.COV2.S vaccine versus placebo. These TCRs come from a person aged 18 to 59 who received the Ad26.COV2.S COVID-19 vaccine or a placebo.

Only one count was recorded for this clone. Germline is not matched at one junction end, which may reflect a read error. This chain uses TRBV5-6 with TRBJ1-2, with 7 bases fitting TRBD1. This CDR3 region has 15 residues. Germline CDR1 SGHDT, CDR2 YYEEEE. In nucleotides, the CDR3 is TGTGCCAGCAGCTTGGTGACAGGGAAAGACTATGGCTACACTTTC. Amino acid sequence: CASSLVTGKDYGYTF.

This clone was detected ten times or more. The CDR3 spells CASGDNRGWNTGELFF. The CDR3 bases are TGCGCCAGCGGGGATAACAGGGGATGGAACACCGGGGAGCTGTTTTTT. This rearrangement joins TRBV10-2 to TRBJ2-2; 7 positions agree with TRBD1. The CDR3 is 16 amino acids. The V gene end was trimmed by 8 bases and the J gene end by 1 base; junction bases not matched to a gene: 10. Looked up from germline, CDR1 is WSHSY and CDR2 is SAAADI.

The chain is built from TRBV6-4 and TRBJ2-3; 10 bases are shared with TRBD2. Germline values: CDR1 MRHNA, CDR2 SNTAGT. CDR3 size: 16 residues. With 11 bases clipped from V and 1 base from J, the junction kept 12 bases outside the gene matches. CDR3 nucleotide sequence: TGTGCCCGCCTAAGAGCGGGAGGGCCCGGCACAGATACGCAGTATTTT. It yields the protein CARLRAGGPGTDTQYF.